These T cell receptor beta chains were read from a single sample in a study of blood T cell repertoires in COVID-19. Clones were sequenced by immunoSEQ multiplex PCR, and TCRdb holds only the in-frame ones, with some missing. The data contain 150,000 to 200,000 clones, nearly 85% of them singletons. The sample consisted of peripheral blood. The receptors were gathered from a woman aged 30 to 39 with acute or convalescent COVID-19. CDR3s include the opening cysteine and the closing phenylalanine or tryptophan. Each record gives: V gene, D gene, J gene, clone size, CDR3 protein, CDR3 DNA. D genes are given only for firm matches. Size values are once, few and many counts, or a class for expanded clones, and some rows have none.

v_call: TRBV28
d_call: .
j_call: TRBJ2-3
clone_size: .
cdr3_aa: CASRSQGPLGDTQYF
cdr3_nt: TGTGCCAGCAGGTCACAGGGACCCTTAGGAGATACGCAGTATTTT

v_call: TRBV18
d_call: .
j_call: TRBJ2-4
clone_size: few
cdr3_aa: CASSPSTASAKNIQYF
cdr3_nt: TGTGCCAGCTCACCATCGACAGCGTCAGCCAAAAACATTCAGTACTTC

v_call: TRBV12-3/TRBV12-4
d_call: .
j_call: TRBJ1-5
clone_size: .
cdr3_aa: CASRRREQPQHF
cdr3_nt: TGTGCCAGCAGACGTAGGGAGCAGCCCCAGCATTTT

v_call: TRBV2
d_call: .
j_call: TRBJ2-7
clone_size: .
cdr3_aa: CASSEASFFAAYEQYF
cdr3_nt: TGTGCCAGCAGTGAAGCAAGCTTCTTCGCCGCCTACGAGCAGTACTTC

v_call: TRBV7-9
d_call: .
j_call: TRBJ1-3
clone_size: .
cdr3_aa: CASSLVAGTGNTIYF
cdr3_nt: TGTGCCAGCAGCTTAGTTGCAGGGACTGGAAACACCATATATTTT

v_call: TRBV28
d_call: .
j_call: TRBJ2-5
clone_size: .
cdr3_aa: CASSLVGARRETQYF
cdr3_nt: TGTGCCAGCAGTTTAGTAGGGGCAAGGAGAGAGACCCAGTACTTC

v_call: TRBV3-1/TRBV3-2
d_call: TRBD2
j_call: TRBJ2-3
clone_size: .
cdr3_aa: CASSPGLVGTDTQYF
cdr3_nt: TGTGCCAGCAGCCCGGGACTAGTCGGCACAGATACGCAGTATTTT

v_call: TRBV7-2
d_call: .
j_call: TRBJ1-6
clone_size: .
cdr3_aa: CASSLVTSPGVSPLHF
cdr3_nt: TGTGCCAGCAGCTTAGTAACCTCGCCAGGGGTTTCACCCCTCCACTTT

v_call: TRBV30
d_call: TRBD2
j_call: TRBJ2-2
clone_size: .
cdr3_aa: CACRGLAGTNTGELFF
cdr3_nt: TGTGCCTGCCGGGGACTAGCGGGGACGAACACCGGGGAGCTGTTTTTT

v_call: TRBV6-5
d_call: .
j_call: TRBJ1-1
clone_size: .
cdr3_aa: CAGRESRGEAFF
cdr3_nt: TGTGCCGGAAGGGAGTCCCGTGGTGAAGCTTTCTTT

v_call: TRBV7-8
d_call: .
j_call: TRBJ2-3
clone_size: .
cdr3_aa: CASFGELIGDTQYF
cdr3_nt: TGTGCCAGCTTTGGGGAGTTGATCGGAGATACGCAGTATTTT

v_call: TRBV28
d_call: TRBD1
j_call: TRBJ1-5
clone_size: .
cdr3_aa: CASRPTGDGNQPQHF
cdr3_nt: TGTGCCAGCAGACCTACAGGGGATGGCAATCAGCCCCAGCATTTT

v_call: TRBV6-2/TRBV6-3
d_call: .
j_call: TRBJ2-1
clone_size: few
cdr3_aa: CASSYAGPLYNEQFF
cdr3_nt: TGTGCCAGCAGTTACGCGGGGCCCCTATACAATGAGCAGTTCTTC

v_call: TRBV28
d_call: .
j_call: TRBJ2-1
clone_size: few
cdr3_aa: CASSYPKRAPYNEQFF
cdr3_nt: TGTGCCAGCAGTTATCCCAAGCGGGCACCATACAATGAGCAGTTCTTC

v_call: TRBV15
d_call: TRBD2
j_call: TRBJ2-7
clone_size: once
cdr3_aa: CATSRDQAGGRSYEQYF
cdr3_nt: TGTGCCACCAGCAGAGACCAAGCGGGGGGTCGCTCCTACGAGCAGTACTTC

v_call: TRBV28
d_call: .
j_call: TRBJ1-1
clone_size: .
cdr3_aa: CASKDWSTEAFF
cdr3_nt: TGTGCCAGCAAGGATTGGAGTACTGAAGCTTTCTTT

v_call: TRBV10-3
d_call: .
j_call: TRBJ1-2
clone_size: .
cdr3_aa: CAISEALPVGYGYTF
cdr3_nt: TGTGCCATCAGTGAGGCCCTTCCGGTCGGCTATGGCTACACCTTC

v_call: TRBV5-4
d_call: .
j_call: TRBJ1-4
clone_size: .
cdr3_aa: CASSPPGGLEKLFF
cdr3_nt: TGTGCCAGCAGCCCCCCCGGGGGATTAGAAAAACTGTTTTTT

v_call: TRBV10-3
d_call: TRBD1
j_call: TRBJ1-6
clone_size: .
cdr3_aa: CAISGTGTVNSPLHF
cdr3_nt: TGTGCCATCAGTGGCACCGGGACAGTTAATTCACCCCTCCACTTT

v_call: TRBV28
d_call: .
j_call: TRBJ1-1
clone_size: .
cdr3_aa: CASSRQVINTEAFF
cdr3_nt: TGTGCCAGCAGTCGACAGGTGATTAACACTGAAGCTTTCTTT

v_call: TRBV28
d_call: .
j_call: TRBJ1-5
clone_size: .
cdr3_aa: CASRAAGLSQPQHF
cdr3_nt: TGTGCCAGCAGGGCCGCAGGATTAAGTCAGCCCCAGCATTTT

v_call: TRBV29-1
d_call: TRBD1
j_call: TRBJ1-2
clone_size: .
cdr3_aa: CSVEDDRGLGYTF
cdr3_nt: TGCAGCGTTGAAGACGACAGGGGTTTGGGCTACACCTTC

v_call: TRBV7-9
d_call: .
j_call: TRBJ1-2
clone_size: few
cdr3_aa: CASSFGQAAGGIGYTF
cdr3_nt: TGTGCCAGCAGCTTTGGGCAGGCAGCTGGAGGGATTGGCTACACCTTC

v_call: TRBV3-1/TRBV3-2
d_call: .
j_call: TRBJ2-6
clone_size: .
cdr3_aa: CASSQRAGNGANVLTF
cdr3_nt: TGTGCCAGCAGCCAAAGGGCGGGGAATGGGGCCAACGTCCTGACTTTC

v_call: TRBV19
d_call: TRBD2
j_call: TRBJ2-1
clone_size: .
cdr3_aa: CASSTGRTSGHNEQFF
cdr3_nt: TGTGCCAGTAGTACAGGGCGGACTAGCGGACACAATGAGCAGTTCTTC

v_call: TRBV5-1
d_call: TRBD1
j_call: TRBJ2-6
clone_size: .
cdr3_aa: CASSPGQGAFSGANVLTF
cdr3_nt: TGCGCCAGCAGCCCCGGACAGGGCGCCTTCTCTGGGGCCAACGTCCTGACTTTC

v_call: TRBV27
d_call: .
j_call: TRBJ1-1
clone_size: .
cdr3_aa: CASSGRRAFF
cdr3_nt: TGTGCCAGCTCAGGGAGGAGAGCTTTCTTT

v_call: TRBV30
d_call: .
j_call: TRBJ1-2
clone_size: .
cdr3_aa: CASQAGQYGYTF
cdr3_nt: TGTGCCTCACAAGCGGGGCAATATGGCTACACCTTC

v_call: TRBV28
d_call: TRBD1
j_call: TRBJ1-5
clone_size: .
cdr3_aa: CASSLGTGRQPQHF
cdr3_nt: TGTGCCAGCAGTTTAGGGACAGGCCGGCAGCCCCAGCATTTT

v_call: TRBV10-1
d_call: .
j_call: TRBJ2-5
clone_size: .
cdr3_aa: CASSDPQETQYF
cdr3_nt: TGCGCCAGCAGTGACCCACAAGAGACCCAGTACTTC

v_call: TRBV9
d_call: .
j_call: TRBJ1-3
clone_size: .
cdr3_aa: CASTASSGNTIYF
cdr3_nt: TGTGCCAGTACTGCGAGCTCTGGAAACACCATATATTTT

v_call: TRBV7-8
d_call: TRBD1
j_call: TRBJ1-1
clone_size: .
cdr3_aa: CASSLWDRPPLNTEAFF
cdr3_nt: TGTGCCAGCAGCTTGTGGGACAGACCACCACTGAACACTGAAGCTTTCTTT

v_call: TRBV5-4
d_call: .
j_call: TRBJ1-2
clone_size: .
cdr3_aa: CASSLVAGVDYGYTF
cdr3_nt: TGTGCCAGCAGCTTGGTGGCAGGGGTGGACTATGGCTACACCTTC

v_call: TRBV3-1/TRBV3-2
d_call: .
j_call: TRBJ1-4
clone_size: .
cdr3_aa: CASSPGGWLGANEKLFF
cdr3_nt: TGTGCCAGCAGCCCCGGGGGGTGGTTAGGTGCTAATGAAAAACTGTTTTTT

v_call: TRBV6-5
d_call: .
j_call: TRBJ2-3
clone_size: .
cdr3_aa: CASSYSQGLDTQYF
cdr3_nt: TGTGCCAGCAGTTATAGTCAGGGGTTAGATACGCAGTATTTT

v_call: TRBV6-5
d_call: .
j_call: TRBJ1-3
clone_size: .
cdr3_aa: CASSYFSGAGNTIYF
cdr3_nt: TGTGCCAGCAGTTATTTTTCAGGGGCTGGAAACACCATATATTTT

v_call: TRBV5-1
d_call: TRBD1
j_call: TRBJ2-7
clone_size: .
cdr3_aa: CASRTRDRVAEQYF
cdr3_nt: TGCGCCAGCAGGACCCGGGACAGGGTCGCCGAGCAGTACTTC

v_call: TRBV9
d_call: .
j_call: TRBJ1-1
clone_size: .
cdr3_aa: CASSPVGGAGAFF
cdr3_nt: TGTGCCAGCAGCCCCGTTGGGGGGGCAGGAGCTTTCTTT

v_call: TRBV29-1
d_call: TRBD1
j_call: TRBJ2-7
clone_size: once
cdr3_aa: CSVEFGTGLDEQYF
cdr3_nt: TGCAGCGTTGAATTCGGGACAGGTCTCGACGAGCAGTACTTC

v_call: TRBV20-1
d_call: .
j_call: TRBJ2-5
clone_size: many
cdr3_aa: CSCQNQETQYF
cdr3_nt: TGCAGTTGCCAGAACCAAGAGACCCAGTACTTC

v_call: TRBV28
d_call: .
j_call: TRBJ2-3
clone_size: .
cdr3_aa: CASKRADTQYF
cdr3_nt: TGTGCCAGCAAGAGGGCAGATACGCAGTATTTT

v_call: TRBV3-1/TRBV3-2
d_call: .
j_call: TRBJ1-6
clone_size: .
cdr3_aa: CASSLVRSSYNSPLHF
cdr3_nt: TGTGCCAGCAGTCTGGTACGGAGCTCCTATAATTCACCCCTCCACTTT

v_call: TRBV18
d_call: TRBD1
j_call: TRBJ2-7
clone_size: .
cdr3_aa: CASSPGQGTEQYF
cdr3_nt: TGTGCCAGCTCACCCGGACAGGGTACCGAGCAGTACTTC

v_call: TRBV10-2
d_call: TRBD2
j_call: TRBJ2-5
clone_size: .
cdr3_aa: CASTSGRAQETQYF
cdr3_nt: TGCGCCAGCACTAGCGGGAGGGCCCAAGAGACCCAGTACTTC

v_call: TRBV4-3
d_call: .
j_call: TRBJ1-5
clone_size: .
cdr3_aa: CASSQGLVGQPQHF
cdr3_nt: TGCGCCAGCAGCCAAGGCCTAGTTGGTCAGCCCCAGCATTTT

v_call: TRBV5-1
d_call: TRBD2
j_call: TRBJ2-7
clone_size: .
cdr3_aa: CASSLSSGSYEQYF
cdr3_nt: TGCGCCAGCAGCTTATCTAGCGGGAGCTACGAGCAGTACTTC

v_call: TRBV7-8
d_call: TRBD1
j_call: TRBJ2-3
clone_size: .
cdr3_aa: CASSLAGTGATDTQYF
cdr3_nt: TGTGCCAGCAGCTTAGCCGGGACAGGGGCCACAGATACGCAGTATTTT

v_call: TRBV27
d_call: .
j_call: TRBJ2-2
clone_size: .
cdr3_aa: CASSSPPGSTGELFF
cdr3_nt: TGTGCCAGCAGCTCTCCCCCCGGGTCCACCGGGGAGCTGTTTTTT

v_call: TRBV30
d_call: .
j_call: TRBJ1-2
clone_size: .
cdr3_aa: CAWSVKAGYGYTF
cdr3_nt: TGTGCCTGGAGTGTAAAGGCGGGATATGGCTACACCTTC

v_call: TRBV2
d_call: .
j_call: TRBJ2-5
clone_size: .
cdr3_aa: CASSEEGGYQETQYF
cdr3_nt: TGTGCCAGCAGTGAAGAAGGAGGATACCAAGAGACCCAGTACTTC

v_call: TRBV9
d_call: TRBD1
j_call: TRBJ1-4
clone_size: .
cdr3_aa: CASSVQGAGEKLFF
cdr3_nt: TGTGCCAGCAGCGTACAGGGGGCAGGGGAAAAACTGTTTTTT

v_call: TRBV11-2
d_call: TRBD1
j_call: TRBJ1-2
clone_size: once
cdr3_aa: CASSMDRGDLWGYTF
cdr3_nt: TGTGCCAGCAGCATGGACAGGGGGGACCTCTGGGGCTACACCTTC

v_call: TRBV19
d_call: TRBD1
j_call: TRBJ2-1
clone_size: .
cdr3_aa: CASRTGTGGREQFF
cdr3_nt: TGTGCCAGTAGAACCGGGACAGGGGGCCGCGAGCAGTTCTTC

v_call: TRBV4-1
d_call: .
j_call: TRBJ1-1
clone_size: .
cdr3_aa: CASSPLLNYENTEAFF
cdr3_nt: TGCGCCAGCAGCCCCCTTCTAAATTATGAGAACACTGAAGCTTTCTTT

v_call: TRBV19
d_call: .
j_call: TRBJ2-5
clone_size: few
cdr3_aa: CASSMWEAGQETQYF
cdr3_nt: TGTGCCAGTAGTATGTGGGAAGCGGGCCAAGAGACCCAGTACTTC